A single sample is the source of the 8 T cell receptor beta chains below, sequenced in a study of T cell repertoires in cytomegalovirus infection. Which antigens these TCRs recognize remains unknown. TCRdb re-derived calls from the reads in MiXCR, one entry per CDR3 protein. The profile shows about a million distinct CDR3 sequences, around a third of them singletons. The starting material was cultured CD8+ T cells from PBMCs, obtained from culture after CMV antigen stimulation. The receptors originated from a human donor in good health (CMV status not recorded). Some clones in this sample may be carry-over from other donors' samples.

With respect to this clonotype: One end of the junction does not line up with germline, which may come from a read error. V and J are TRBV20-1 and TRBJ2-5; 7 bases are shared with TRBD2. The CDR3 runs 14 residues. Looked up from germline, CDR1 is DFQATT and CDR2 is SNEGSKA (reference sequence). In DNA, the CDR3 is TGCAGTCCTAGAGAAACTAGCGTACAAGAGACCCAGTACTTC. This encodes CSPRETSVQETQYF.

This clonotype was picked up one time. The chain carries TRBV10-2 and TRBJ1-2; no clear D gene. V lost 4 bases and J 6 bases, leaving 18 bases between the germline ends. In germline, CDR1 is WSHSY, CDR2 SAAADI. CDR3 length: 15 residues. CDR3 region: CASSGGGKRADGYTF. CDR3 sequence (DNA): TGCGCCAGCAGTGGGGGTGGCAAACGGGCTGATGGCTACACCTTC.

This clonotype was seen a handful of times. In nucleotides, the CDR3 is TGTGCCAGTAGTATTCTGAGGGTGATGGGCTACACCTTC. Its protein product is CASSILRVMGYTF. This chain links TRBV19 with TRBJ1-2; D is ambiguous. The ends were cut back, 3 bases at V and 8 bases at J, with 13 bases in the middle. The germline V gene encodes CDR1 LNHDA and CDR2 SQIVND (reference sequence). The CDR3 spans 13 residues.

The chain recombines TRBV7-2 with TRBJ2-5; 8 bases are a match to TRBD2. The CDR3 contains 16 residues. The ends lost 7 bases at V and 5 bases at J; junction bases unmatched: 15. Per germline, CDR1 SGHTA and CDR2 FQGNSA. CDR3 nucleotides: TGTGCCAGCACCACAAGCCGTGCGGGGGGAGTGGAGACCCAGTACTTC. Translating it yields CASTTSRAGGVETQYF.

The sample holds a few counts of this clonotype. A much larger clone lies a single base off, so this may be a read error. The CDR3 nucleotides read TGTGCCAGCAGAGGACAGGGCACAGATACGCAGTATTTT. Its protein is CASRGQGTDTQYF. The V gene is TRBV7-6, the J gene TRBJ2-3; 7 nucleotides align to TRBD1. With V trimmed by 6 bases and J by 1 base, 1 base remained unmatched. The CDR3 spans 13 residues. Germline CDR1 and CDR2: SGHVS and FNYEAQ.

The rearrangement links TRBV7-3 to TRBJ2-1; no clear D gene. CDR1 and CDR2 from the germline V gene are SGHTA and FQGTGA. CDR3 size: 13 residues. Trimming cost V 2 bases and J 5 bases, with 7 bases left between them. In DNA form, the CDR3 reads TGTGCCAGCAGCTTACGCCCCCACAATGAGCAGTTCTTC. This codes for CASSLRPHNEQFF.

V is TRBV27 and J is TRBJ1-1; D ambiguous. Germline CDR1 reads MNHEY; CDR2 reads SMNVEV (reference sequence). This CDR3 is 16 amino acids long. The ends were cut back, 3 bases at V and 6 bases at J, with 20 bases in the middle. The CDR3 DNA follows: TGTGCCAGCAGTTTTATGGGCGCGGGGAAAGACCCTGAAGCTTTCTTT. It codes for CASSFMGAGKDPEAFF.

The table lists this clonotype with a count of one. The genes are TRBV11-2 and TRBJ2-2; 8 bases match TRBD1. J was trimmed by 5 bases and V by 5 bases; bases with no gene match: 10. The germline V gene encodes CDR1 SGHAT and CDR2 FQNNGV. CDR3 size: 16 residues. The CDR3 nucleotides read TGTGCCAGCAGCCTTAATCCAGGGGGCTTAACCGGGGAGCTGTTTTTT. It is translated as CASSLNPGGLTGELFF.